This T cell receptor beta chain stems from a study of T cell clonotyping in hematopoietic cell transplantation (dated by TCRdb to the early 2020s). For the study in its entirety: Recipient samples taken before transplant were collected after cytoreduction. In the study, fewer than 150 blood samples were gathered from 30 to 40 consecutive transplant recipients and their related donors. Patient recruitment ran from late 2015 to early 2017, and follow-up continued until September 2020 or death. Overall study outcomes, separate from this receptor: Recipient TCR diversity fell after transplant, with pathologically expanded clonotypes rising progressively from day 30 to day 180. Broader TCR repertoire diversity after transplant was predicted by Inverse Simpson Index values from donors and from recipients before transplant. The sample size was limited and the cells went unsorted, which meant the CD4 and CD8 repertoire contributions could not be told apart. Overlap with donor repertoires was found for only a small fraction of recipient repertoires, with over 95% found to appear de novo at the given depth.

Counted from cysteine to phenylalanine, this CDR3 has 13 amino acids. Only CDR3 DNA is held: 39 bases, read in frame from base 1. Per the germline V gene, MNHEY is the CDR1 and SVGAGI is the CDR2. Trimming removed 5 bases from V and 8 bases from J, leaving 15 bases between the germline ends. The immunoSEQ assay, a bias-controlled multiplex PCR using V- and J-specific primers, was used to amplify TCR beta CDR3 regions from genomic DNA. A second PCR step added a proprietary barcode and Illumina adapter sequences to the CDR3 amplicons. An Illumina MiSeq instrument was used for sequencing of the CDR3 libraries. In the original analysis: immunoSEQ Analyzer 3.0 was used for export and quality control, with R Bioconductor and Immunarch used for downstream analyses. Only productive rearrangements in the normalized downsampled data set were used to calculate repertoire metrics. In the normalized cohort, clonotypes with more than 5 templates were defined as pathologically expanded. The Inverse Simpson Index served as the measure of repertoire diversity. To capture all clonotypes, the CMV-specificity analyses were run on the non-normalized data set. Imported from immuneACCESS, the table was reduced by TCRdb to in-frame sequences with V and J called. These copies leave out some clones; in studies compared against another copy, an unresolved V gene accounts for under half, and the cause of the remainder is not known. V and J calls and clone size are given by that table; D and trimming were obtained from the DNA. Here the sample has tens of thousands of clones; roughly 88% occur a single time. Of the sample, roughly 3.5% is held by the ten largest clones.

Concerning this clone: It lacks a known antigen. It has no much larger one-base neighbor in the sample; base qualities were not kept.

The intended sense of this specimen's time point label: recipient sample about 28 days before transplant, after cytoreduction. Recipient blood was collected about 28 days before transplant and at days 30, 100 and 180 after transplant. Nuclei Lysis Solution was used to extract genomic DNA from fresh or cryopreserved unfractionated peripheral blood mononuclear cells. Here the chain combines TRBV6-5 and TRBJ1-2, with the D gene uncertain. The starting material was peripheral blood mononuclear cells, obtained before stem cell transplant. This clonotype was sampled from a man younger than 35 with biphenotypic leukemia. Some clones in this sample may be carry-over from other donors' samples. The CDR3 protein sequence reads: CASSADLLGGYTF. The bases are TGTGCCAGCAGTGCGGACCTCTTAGGGGGCTACACCTTC.